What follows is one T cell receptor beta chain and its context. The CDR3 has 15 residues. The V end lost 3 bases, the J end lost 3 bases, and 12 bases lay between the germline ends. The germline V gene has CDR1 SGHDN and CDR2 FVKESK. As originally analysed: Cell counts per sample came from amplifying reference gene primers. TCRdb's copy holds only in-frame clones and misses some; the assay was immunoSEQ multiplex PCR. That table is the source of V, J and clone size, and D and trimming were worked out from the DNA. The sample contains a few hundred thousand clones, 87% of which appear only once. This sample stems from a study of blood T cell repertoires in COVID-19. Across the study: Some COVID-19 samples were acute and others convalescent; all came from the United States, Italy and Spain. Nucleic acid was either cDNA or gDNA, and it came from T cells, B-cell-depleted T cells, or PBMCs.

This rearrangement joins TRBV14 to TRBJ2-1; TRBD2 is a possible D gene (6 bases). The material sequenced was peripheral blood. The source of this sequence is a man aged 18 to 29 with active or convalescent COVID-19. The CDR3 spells CASSQGWGVYNEQFF. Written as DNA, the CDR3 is TGTGCCAGCAGCCAGGGGTGGGGGGTCTACAATGAGCAGTTCTTC.